This is a list of T cell receptor beta chains from one sample in a study of blood T cell repertoires in COVID-19. Only in-frame clones appear in the TCRdb table, and some are missing; sequencing was by immunoSEQ multiplex PCR. The data hold fewer than 500,000 clones, with 70% to 90% observed a single time. Sequencing was carried out using PBMCs or T cells enriched from blood (not recorded which). Receptors were obtained from a woman aged 18-29 years with acute COVID-19. Each CDR3 is given with its conserved first and last residue. The order of the fields is D gene, clone size, V gene, J gene, CDR3 protein, CDR3 DNA. A D gene is named only where the DNA matches it firmly. Clone size is shown for a subset of rows, as once, few, many or a class of expanded clone.

D gene: NA; clone size: NA; V gene: TRBV15; J gene: TRBJ2-2; CDR3 protein: CATSREVGELFF; CDR3 DNA: TGTGCCACCTCTAGGGAGGTCGGGGAGCTGTTTTTT
D gene: TRBD1; clone size: NA; V gene: TRBV19; J gene: TRBJ1-5; CDR3 protein: CASSPTGQGKQPQHF; CDR3 DNA: TGTGCCAGTAGTCCTACCGGACAGGGAAAACAGCCCCAGCATTTT
D gene: NA; clone size: NA; V gene: TRBV23-1; J gene: TRBJ2-1; CDR3 protein: CASSQPPLTGFDPRSSYNEQFF; CDR3 DNA: TGCGCCAGCAGTCAACCCCCGCTTACAGGGTTTGACCCACGCAGCTCCTACAATGAGCAGTTCTTC
D gene: TRBD1; clone size: NA; V gene: TRBV5-6; J gene: TRBJ1-4; CDR3 protein: CASSGDSRDEKLFF; CDR3 DNA: TGTGCCAGCAGCGGGGACAGCCGGGATGAAAAACTGTTTTTT
D gene: TRBD1; clone size: NA; V gene: TRBV27; J gene: TRBJ2-1; CDR3 protein: CASSLMTGHNEQFF; CDR3 DNA: TGTGCCAGCAGTTTAATGACAGGGCACAATGAGCAGTTCTTC
D gene: NA; clone size: NA; V gene: TRBV9; J gene: TRBJ1-1; CDR3 protein: CASSAGGEAFF; CDR3 DNA: TGTGCCAGCAGCGCGGGGGGTGAAGCTTTCTTT
D gene: TRBD2; clone size: once; V gene: TRBV5-3; J gene: TRBJ2-7; CDR3 protein: CAPPPAGGITHEQYF; CDR3 DNA: TGTGCCCCGCCGCCAGCGGGGGGCATAACCCACGAGCAGTACTTC
D gene: NA; clone size: NA; V gene: TRBV6-1; J gene: TRBJ1-5; CDR3 protein: CASSVAEGGNQPQHF; CDR3 DNA: TGTGCCAGCAGTGTAGCCGAGGGGGGGAATCAGCCCCAGCATTTT
D gene: NA; clone size: NA; V gene: TRBV27; J gene: TRBJ1-6; CDR3 protein: CASSAPGTLYNSPLHF; CDR3 DNA: TGTGCCAGCAGTGCACCCGGGACACTTTATAATTCACCCCTCCACTTT
D gene: NA; clone size: NA; V gene: TRBV28; J gene: TRBJ1-6; CDR3 protein: CASYKNDSPLHF; CDR3 DNA: TGTGCCAGCTACAAAAACGATTCACCCCTCCACTTT
D gene: NA; clone size: few; V gene: TRBV7-3; J gene: TRBJ2-1; CDR3 protein: CASSLTSGSNEQFF; CDR3 DNA: TGTGCCAGCAGCTTAACGTCAGGGTCGAATGAGCAGTTCTTC
D gene: NA; clone size: once; V gene: TRBV10-3; J gene: TRBJ2-2; CDR3 protein: CAISDVQTMGTGELFF; CDR3 DNA: TGTGCCATCAGTGATGTACAGACGATGGGCACCGGGGAGCTGTTTTTT
D gene: NA; clone size: NA; V gene: TRBV2; J gene: TRBJ1-2; CDR3 protein: CASSEQAGIYGYTF; CDR3 DNA: TGTGCCAGCAGTGAACAGGCAGGGATCTATGGCTACACCTTC
D gene: TRBD2; clone size: NA; V gene: TRBV18; J gene: TRBJ2-1; CDR3 protein: CASSPLTSGSYNEQFF; CDR3 DNA: TGTGCCAGCTCACCACTTACTAGCGGGTCTTACAATGAGCAGTTCTTC
D gene: NA; clone size: NA; V gene: TRBV2; J gene: TRBJ1-5; CDR3 protein: CASSPGVHSNQPQHF; CDR3 DNA: TGTGCCAGCAGTCCAGGGGTCCACAGCAATCAGCCCCAGCATTTT
D gene: NA; clone size: NA; V gene: TRBV5-6; J gene: TRBJ1-1; CDR3 protein: CASSINTGRTEAFF; CDR3 DNA: TGTGCCAGCAGCATAAATACAGGGCGGACTGAAGCTTTCTTT
D gene: TRBD2; clone size: NA; V gene: TRBV28; J gene: TRBJ2-3; CDR3 protein: CASRRLAGVGDTQYF; CDR3 DNA: TGTGCCAGCAGGAGGCTAGCGGGGGTTGGAGATACGCAGTATTTT
D gene: TRBD1; clone size: NA; V gene: TRBV9; J gene: TRBJ1-1; CDR3 protein: CASSVADRGEAFF; CDR3 DNA: TGTGCCAGCAGCGTAGCGGACAGGGGAGAAGCTTTCTTT
D gene: TRBD2; clone size: NA; V gene: TRBV5-6; J gene: TRBJ2-3; CDR3 protein: CASSLRGVVGTDTQYF; CDR3 DNA: TGTGCCAGCAGCTTGCGGGGGGTGGTGGGCACAGATACGCAGTATTTT
D gene: TRBD1; clone size: NA; V gene: TRBV4-1; J gene: TRBJ1-3; CDR3 protein: CASSQGTGAGNTIYF; CDR3 DNA: TGCGCCAGCAGCCAGGGGACAGGCGCTGGAAACACCATATATTTT
D gene: NA; clone size: NA; V gene: TRBV5-6; J gene: TRBJ1-1; CDR3 protein: CASSLDPGKGAFF; CDR3 DNA: TGTGCCAGCAGCTTGGATCCGGGGAAAGGAGCTTTCTTT
D gene: TRBD2; clone size: NA; V gene: TRBV12-5; J gene: TRBJ2-1; CDR3 protein: CASGLVGDGGGPLNYNEQFF; CDR3 DNA: TGTGCTAGTGGTTTGGTAGGAGACGGGGGGGGCCCCCTTAATTACAATGAGCAGTTCTTC
D gene: NA; clone size: few; V gene: TRBV28; J gene: TRBJ2-2; CDR3 protein: CASSSGVASAGELFF; CDR3 DNA: TGTGCCAGCAGTTCCGGCGTTGCGAGCGCCGGGGAGCTGTTTTTT
D gene: TRBD1; clone size: NA; V gene: TRBV7-9; J gene: TRBJ2-2; CDR3 protein: CASSFRWDSTGELFF; CDR3 DNA: TGTGCCAGCAGCTTCCGCTGGGACAGCACCGGGGAGCTGTTTTTT
D gene: TRBD2; clone size: NA; V gene: TRBV4-1; J gene: TRBJ2-7; CDR3 protein: CASSQDPLAASYEQYF; CDR3 DNA: TGCGCCAGCAGCCAAGATCCCCTAGCGGCCTCCTACGAGCAGTACTTC
D gene: NA; clone size: NA; V gene: TRBV9; J gene: TRBJ1-5; CDR3 protein: CASSGGGGGLGNQPQHF; CDR3 DNA: TGTGCCAGCAGCGGAGGCGGTGGAGGGTTGGGCAATCAGCCCCAGCATTTT
D gene: TRBD2; clone size: NA; V gene: TRBV30; J gene: TRBJ2-1; CDR3 protein: CAWSVGSGSLLEQFF; CDR3 DNA: TGTGCCTGGAGTGTAGGGAGCGGGAGTCTACTTGAGCAGTTCTTC
D gene: TRBD1; clone size: NA; V gene: TRBV4-1; J gene: TRBJ1-4; CDR3 protein: CASSQSEGQGEKLFF; CDR3 DNA: TGCGCCAGCAGCCAATCTGAGGGACAGGGGGAAAAACTGTTTTTT
D gene: NA; clone size: once; V gene: TRBV30; J gene: TRBJ2-3; CDR3 protein: CAWSRGSTDTQYF; CDR3 DNA: TGTGCCTGGAGTCGCGGGAGCACAGATACGCAGTATTTT
D gene: NA; clone size: NA; V gene: TRBV2; J gene: TRBJ2-7; CDR3 protein: CASKTGSPVYEQYF; CDR3 DNA: TGTGCCAGCAAGACAGGCTCACCAGTCTACGAGCAGTACTTC
D gene: TRBD1; clone size: NA; V gene: TRBV6-5; J gene: TRBJ2-7; CDR3 protein: CASSFNRGEQYF; CDR3 DNA: TGTGCCAGCAGCTTCAACAGGGGCGAGCAGTACTTC
D gene: NA; clone size: NA; V gene: TRBV14; J gene: TRBJ2-7; CDR3 protein: CASSQWATTYEQYF; CDR3 DNA: TGTGCCAGCAGCCAATGGGCAACCACCTACGAGCAGTACTTC
D gene: TRBD1; clone size: NA; V gene: TRBV19; J gene: TRBJ1-6; CDR3 protein: CASSIVPQQGRNLHF; CDR3 DNA: TGTGCCAGTAGTATAGTCCCCCAACAGGGGAGGAACCTCCACTTT
D gene: TRBD2; clone size: NA; V gene: TRBV18; J gene: TRBJ2-7; CDR3 protein: CASSPPLAASYEQYF; CDR3 DNA: TGTGCCAGCTCACCACCCCTAGCGGCCTCCTACGAGCAGTACTTC
D gene: TRBD2; clone size: NA; V gene: TRBV7-8; J gene: TRBJ2-1; CDR3 protein: CASSLIIAGSYNEQFF; CDR3 DNA: TGTGCCAGCAGCTTGATTATAGCGGGGTCCTACAATGAGCAGTTCTTC
D gene: NA; clone size: few; V gene: TRBV25-1; J gene: TRBJ1-5; CDR3 protein: CASNERGFSNQPQHF; CDR3 DNA: TGTGCCAGCAACGAACGAGGTTTCAGCAATCAGCCCCAGCATTTT
D gene: NA; clone size: once; V gene: TRBV6-1; J gene: TRBJ1-5; CDR3 protein: CASSVIPRGSNQPQHF; CDR3 DNA: TGTGCCAGCAGTGTTATCCCCCGGGGGTCCAATCAGCCCCAGCATTTT
D gene: NA; clone size: NA; V gene: TRBV6-5; J gene: TRBJ1-6; CDR3 protein: CASSQPPTANSPLHF; CDR3 DNA: TGTGCCAGCAGTCAACCCCCGACAGCCAATTCACCCCTCCACTTT
D gene: NA; clone size: NA; V gene: TRBV10-3; J gene: TRBJ2-2; CDR3 protein: CAMKQVDTGELFF; CDR3 DNA: TGTGCCATGAAACAGGTGGACACCGGGGAGCTGTTTTTT
D gene: NA; clone size: once; V gene: TRBV30; J gene: TRBJ2-4; CDR3 protein: CAWRPGLAKNIQYF; CDR3 DNA: TGTGCCTGGCGCCCAGGGTTAGCCAAAAACATTCAGTACTTC
D gene: NA; clone size: once; V gene: TRBV24-1; J gene: TRBJ1-6; CDR3 protein: CATSDSGTYSPLHF; CDR3 DNA: TGTGCCACCAGTGATTCCGGTACCTATTCACCCCTCCACTTT
D gene: TRBD2; clone size: NA; V gene: TRBV10-2; J gene: TRBJ2-3; CDR3 protein: CASRGLAGGPGTDTQYF; CDR3 DNA: TGCGCCAGCAGGGGACTAGCGGGGGGGCCGGGCACAGATACGCAGTATTTT